Detailed here is one T cell receptor (beta chain). This entry belongs to a study of control samples from healthy donors and cancer patients. Here immunoSEQ multiplex PCR was the method, and the copy in TCRdb shows in-frame clones only, minus some. The sample lists some 89,000 clones; around nine tenths were seen once. Trimming shortened V by 6 bases and J by 2 bases, and 17 bases separated the two germline ends. Germline-derived CDR1 and CDR2 are MNHEY and SVGAGI. CDR3 length: 15 amino acids. The chain joins TRBV6-5 to TRBJ2-7; D is perhaps TRBD1 (6 bases). The sequencing input was blood. This sequence was found in a man younger than 45 in good health. The CDR3 DNA sequence: TGTGCCAGCAGCCCCAGGGGTGTTCAGGCCTACGAGCAGTACTTC. This codes for CASSPRGVQAYEQYF.